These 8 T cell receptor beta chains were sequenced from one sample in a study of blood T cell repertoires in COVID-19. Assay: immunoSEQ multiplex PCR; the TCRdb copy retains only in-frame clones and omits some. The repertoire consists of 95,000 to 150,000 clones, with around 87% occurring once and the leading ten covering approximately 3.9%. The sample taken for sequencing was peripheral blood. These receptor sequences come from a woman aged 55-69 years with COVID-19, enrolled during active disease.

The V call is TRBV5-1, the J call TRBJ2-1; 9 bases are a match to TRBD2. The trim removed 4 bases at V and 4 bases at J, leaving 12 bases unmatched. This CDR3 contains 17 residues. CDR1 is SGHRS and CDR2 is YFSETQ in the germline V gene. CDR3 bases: TGCGCCAGCAGCCACAATGTCGGCGGGGGGGAGTACAATGAGCAGTTCTTC. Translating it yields CASSHNVGGGEYNEQFF.

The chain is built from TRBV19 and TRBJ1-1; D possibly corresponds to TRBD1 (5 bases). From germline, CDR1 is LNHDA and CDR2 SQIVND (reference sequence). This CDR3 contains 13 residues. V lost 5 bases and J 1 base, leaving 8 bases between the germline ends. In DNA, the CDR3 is TGTGCCAGTAGTCCGACAGAGAACACTGAAGCTTTCTTT. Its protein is CASSPTENTEAFF.

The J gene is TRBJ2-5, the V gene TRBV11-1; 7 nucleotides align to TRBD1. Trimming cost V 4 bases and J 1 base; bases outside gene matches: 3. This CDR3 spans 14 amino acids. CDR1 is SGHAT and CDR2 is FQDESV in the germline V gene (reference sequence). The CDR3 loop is CASSSQGVQETQYF. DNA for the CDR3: TGTGCCAGCAGCTCTCAGGGGGTCCAAGAGACCCAGTACTTC.

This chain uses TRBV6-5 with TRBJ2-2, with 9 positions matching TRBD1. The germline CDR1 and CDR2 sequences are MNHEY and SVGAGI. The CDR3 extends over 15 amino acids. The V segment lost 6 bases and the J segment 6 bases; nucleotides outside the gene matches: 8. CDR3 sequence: CASSGRRTGAGELFF. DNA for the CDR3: TGTGCCAGCAGCGGTCGGAGGACAGGGGCCGGGGAGCTGTTTTTT.

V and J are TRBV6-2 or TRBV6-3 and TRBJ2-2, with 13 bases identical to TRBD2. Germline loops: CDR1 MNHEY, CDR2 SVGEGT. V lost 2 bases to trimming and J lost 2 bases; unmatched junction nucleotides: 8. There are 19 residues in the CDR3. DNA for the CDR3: TGTGCCAGCAGTTACATACTGGGACTAGCGGGACGAAACACCGGGGAGCTGTTTTTT. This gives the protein CASSYILGLAGRNTGELFF.

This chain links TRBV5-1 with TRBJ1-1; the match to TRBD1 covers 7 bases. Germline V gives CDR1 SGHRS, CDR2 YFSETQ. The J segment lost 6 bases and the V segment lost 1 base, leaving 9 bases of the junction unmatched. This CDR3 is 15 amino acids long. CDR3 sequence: CASSLRLGGAAEAFF. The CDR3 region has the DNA TGCGCCAGCAGCTTGAGATTAGGGGGCGCAGCTGAAGCTTTCTTT. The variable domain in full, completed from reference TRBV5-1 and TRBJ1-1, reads KAGVTQTPRYLIKTRGQQVTLSCSPISGHRSVSWYQQTPGQGLQFLFEYFSETQRNKGNFPGRFSGRQFSNSRSEMNVSTLELGDSALYLCASSLRLGGAAEAFFGQGTRLTVV.

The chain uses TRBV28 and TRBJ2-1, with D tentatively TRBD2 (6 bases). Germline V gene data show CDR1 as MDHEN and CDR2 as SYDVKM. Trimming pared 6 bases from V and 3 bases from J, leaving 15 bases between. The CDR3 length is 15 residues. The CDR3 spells CASSPLLGGYNEQFF. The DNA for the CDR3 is TGTGCCAGCAGCCCCCTGCTCGGGGGCTACAATGAGCAGTTCTTC. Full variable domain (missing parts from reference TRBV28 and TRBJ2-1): DVKVTQSSRYLVKRTGEKVFLECVQDMDHENMFWYRQDPGLGLRLIYFSYDVKMKEKGDIPEGYSVSREKKERFSLILESASTNQTSMYLCASSPLLGGYNEQFFGPGTRLTVL.

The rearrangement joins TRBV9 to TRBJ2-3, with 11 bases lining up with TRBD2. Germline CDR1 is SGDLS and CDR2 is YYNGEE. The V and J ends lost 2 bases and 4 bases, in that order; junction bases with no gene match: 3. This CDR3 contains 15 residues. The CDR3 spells CASSVLAGGADTQYF. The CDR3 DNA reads TGTGCCAGCAGCGTCTTAGCGGGGGGGGCAGATACGCAGTATTTT. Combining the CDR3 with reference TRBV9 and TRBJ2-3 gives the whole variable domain DSGVTQTPKHLITATGQRVTLRCSPRSGDLSVYWYQQSLDQGLQFLIQYYNGEERAKGNILERFSAQQFPDLHSELNLSSLELGDSALYFCASSVLAGGADTQYFGPGTRLTVL.